This T cell receptor (beta chain) emerged from a study of blood T cell repertoires in COVID-19. For the study at large: T cells, B-cell-depleted T cells, or PBMCs supplied cDNA or gDNA.

The Seattle site enrolled patients during active infection and followed them longitudinally. Method: immunoSEQ multiplex PCR; TCRdb's copy keeps in-frame clones and lacks some. The table records 250,000 to 400,000 clones, about nine tenths of them present only once. Trimming took off 0 bases at V and 5 bases at J, with 10 bases between the two ends. The CDR3 has 14 residues. Per germline, CDR1 LGHDT and CDR2 YNNKEL (reference sequence). V gene TRBV3-1 (or the pseudogene TRBV3-2) combines with J gene TRBJ2-5; maybe TRBD1 (5 bases). The sample comprised peripheral blood. This TCR came from a woman aged 30 to 39 with COVID-19, enrolled during active disease. This CDR3 reads CASSQDSGLETQYF. In DNA form, the CDR3 reads TGTGCCAGCAGCCAAGATTCAGGGTTGGAGACCCAGTACTTC.